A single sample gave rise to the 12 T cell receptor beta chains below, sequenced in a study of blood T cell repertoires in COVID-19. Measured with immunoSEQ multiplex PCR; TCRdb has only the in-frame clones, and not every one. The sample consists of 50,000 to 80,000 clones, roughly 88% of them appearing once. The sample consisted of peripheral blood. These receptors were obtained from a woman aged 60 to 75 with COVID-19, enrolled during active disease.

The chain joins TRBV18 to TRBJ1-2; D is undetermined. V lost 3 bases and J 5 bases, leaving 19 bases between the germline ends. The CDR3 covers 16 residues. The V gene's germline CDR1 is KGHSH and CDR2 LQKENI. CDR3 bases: TGTGCCAGCTCACCGAGCACGGTCCCCCGAGCGTATGGCTACACCTTC. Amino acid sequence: CASSPSTVPRAYGYTF.

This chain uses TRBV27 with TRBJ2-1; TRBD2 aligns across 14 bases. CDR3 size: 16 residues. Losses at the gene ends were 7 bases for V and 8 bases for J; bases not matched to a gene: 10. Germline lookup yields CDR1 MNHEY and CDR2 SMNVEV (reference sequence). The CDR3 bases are TGTGCCAGCACTACCGGGACTAGCGGGAGTCGGGATGAGCAGTTCTTC. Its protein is CASTTGTSGSRDEQFF.

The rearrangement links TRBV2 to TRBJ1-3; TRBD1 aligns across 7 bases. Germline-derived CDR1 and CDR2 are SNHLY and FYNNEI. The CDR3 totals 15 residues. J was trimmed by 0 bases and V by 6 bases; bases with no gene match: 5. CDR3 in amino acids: CASSGQVDSGNTIYF. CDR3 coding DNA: TGTGCCAGCAGCGGACAGGTAGACTCTGGAAACACCATATATTTT.

The CDR3 bases are TGTGCCAGCAGTCCGCTAAATTTGTTTGGGACAGGGGGCTCCTACGAGCAGTACTTC. Protein sequence: CASSPLNLFGTGGSYEQYF. This chain uses TRBV27 with TRBJ2-7; 11 positions agree with TRBD1. Looked up from germline, CDR1 is MNHEY and CDR2 is SMNVEV (reference sequence). The CDR3 is made up of 19 amino acids. Trimming at V came to 5 bases and at J to 0 bases, leaving 15 bases not matched to a gene.

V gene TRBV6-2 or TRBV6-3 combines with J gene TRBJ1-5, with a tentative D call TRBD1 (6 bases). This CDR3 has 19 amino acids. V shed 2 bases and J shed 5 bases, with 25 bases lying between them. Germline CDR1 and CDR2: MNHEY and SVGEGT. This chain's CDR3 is CASSYDGAGFGGGYQPQHF. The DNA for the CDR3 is TGTGCCAGCAGTTACGACGGAGCAGGGTTTGGCGGGGGCTATCAGCCCCAGCATTTT.

The DNA of the CDR3 is TGTGCCAGCAGCCTTCCGGGACTTCCCCCCGGGGAGCTGTTTTTT. As protein: CASSLPGLPPGELFF. This rearrangement joins TRBV9 to TRBJ2-2; D may be TRBD2 (6 bases). Trimming took 4 bases from V and 6 from J, leaving 16 bases between them. CDR1 SGDLS and CDR2 YYNGEE come from the germline V gene. The CDR3 has 15 residues. Full variable domain (missing parts from reference TRBV9 and TRBJ2-2): DSGVTQTPKHLITATGQRVTLRCSPRSGDLSVYWYQQSLDQGLQFLIQYYNGEERAKGNILERFSAQQFPDLHSELNLSSLELGDSALYFCASSLPGLPPGELFFGEGSRLTVL.

CDR3 in amino acids: CASSYSTTGTSGRNEQFF. CDR3 DNA: TGTGCCAGCAGTTACTCGACTACGGGGACTAGCGGGAGGAATGAGCAGTTCTTC. The chain recombines TRBV6-2 or TRBV6-3 with TRBJ2-1, with TRBD2 matching over 15 bases. With V trimmed by 0 bases and J by 7 bases, 7 bases remained unmatched. The CDR3 length is 18 residues. The germline V gene has CDR1 MNHEY and CDR2 SVGEGT.

CDR3 protein: CATNSYSSYNEQFF. Written as DNA, the CDR3 is TGTGCCACCAACAGCTACAGCTCCTACAATGAGCAGTTCTTC. The rearrangement links TRBV27 to TRBJ2-1; D not resolved. The V end lost 10 bases, the J end lost 0 bases, and 13 bases lay between the germline ends. Germline V lookup: CDR1 MNHEY, CDR2 SMNVEV (reference sequence). CDR3 length: 14 amino acids.

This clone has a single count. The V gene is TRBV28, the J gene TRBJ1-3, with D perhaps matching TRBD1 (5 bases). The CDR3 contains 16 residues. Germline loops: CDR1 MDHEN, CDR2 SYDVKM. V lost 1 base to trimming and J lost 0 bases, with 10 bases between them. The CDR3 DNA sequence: TGTGCCAGCAGTTTATACGACAGTATCTCTGGAAACACCATATATTTT. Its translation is CASSLYDSISGNTIYF.

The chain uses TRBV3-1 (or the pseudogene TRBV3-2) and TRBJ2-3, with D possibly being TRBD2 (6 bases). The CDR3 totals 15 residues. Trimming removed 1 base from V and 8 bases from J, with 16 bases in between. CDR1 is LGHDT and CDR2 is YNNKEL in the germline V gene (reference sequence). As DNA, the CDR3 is TGTGCCAGCAGCCAAGGGAGCGGGCCCGGCGGTACGCAGTATTTT. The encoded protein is CASSQGSGPGGTQYF.

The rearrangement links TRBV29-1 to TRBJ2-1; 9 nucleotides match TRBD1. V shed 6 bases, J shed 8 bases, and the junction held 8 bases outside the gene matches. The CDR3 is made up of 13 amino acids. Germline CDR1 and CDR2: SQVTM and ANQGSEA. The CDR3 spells CSVPGQGVYEQFF. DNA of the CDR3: TGCAGCGTCCCGGGACAGGGAGTGTATGAGCAGTTCTTC.

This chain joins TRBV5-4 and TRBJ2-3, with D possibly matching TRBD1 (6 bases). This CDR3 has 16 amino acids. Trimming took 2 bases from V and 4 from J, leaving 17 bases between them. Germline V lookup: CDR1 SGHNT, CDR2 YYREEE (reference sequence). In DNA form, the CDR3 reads TGTGCCAGCAGCTTAACAGGGAGAACATCGGCAGATACGCAGTATTTT. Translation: CASSLTGRTSADTQYF.